One T cell receptor beta chain is described in this entry. This clone was seen only a few times. Its antigen is still unknown. Base qualities are not provided; no much larger clone lies one nucleotide away. The cohort consisted of 600 or so healthy bone marrow donors. Cohort members were all nominally healthy when sampled, although unrecorded immune exposures were likely present. The donor was CMV seropositive and was included in the group of approximately 300 seropositive cohort members. A peripheral blood sample was collected from each donor, and TCR beta sequencing was performed on peripheral blood mononuclear cells. The Qiagen DNeasy Blood Extraction Kit was used to extract genomic DNA from the blood cell samples. This record belongs to a study of cytomegalovirus exposure and HLA in healthy donors (dated by TCRdb to about 2017). For context, the study as a whole: An earlier analysis of roughly 570 of the donors reported under 300 Gb of sequence data and roughly 120 million unique TCR beta sequences obtained from approximately 180 million T cells. The aim of the study was to test whether cataloging public T cell receptors could identify signatures of past pathogen exposure. In a later genetic analysis, genome-wide SNP genotypes for about 55% of the 666 donors were used, and that subset was treated as a discovery cohort. The number of typed donors differed by locus: about 620-640 for A, B, C, DRB1 and DQB1; 500 to 550 for DQA1; some 610 for DPA1; and some 450 for DPB1. A later analysis re-examined previously published TCR beta repertoires from just over 650 donors and added high-resolution HLA genotyping to investigate patterns of TCR occurrence. An early release covering just under 650 HLA-typed donors comprised 250 to 350 gigabases of sequencing data and 85 million to 100 million unique TCR sequences. Rather than using new phenotypic data, the later analysis identified candidate immune exposures from TCR beta sequences and from how often those sequences occurred across donors. Donor age, sex, ethnicity and CMV serostatus were compiled together with the repertoire data. On average, roughly 250,000 unique TCR beta nucleotide sequences were sequenced per donor among some 420 genotyped donors of the cohort, with 15% to 20% of those sequences being non-productive. Five DR-DQ haplotypes were treated as single units for association and clustering because of strong linkage in the cohort. Along with the approximately 620-subject first cohort, a separate validation cohort of 120 different subjects was used. The study used immunosequencing to profile the T cell repertoires of around 600 subjects and linked those repertoires to cytomegalovirus serostatus. All discovery cohort repertoires had been generated on a single sequencing platform. HLA typing included class I and class II loci at four-digit resolution. To decide whether each TCR beta V gene segment behaved as functional or pseudogenic, an earlier analysis of some 600 of the donors relied on high-throughput TCR beta sequencing. To predict cytomegalovirus infection status, the study combined high-throughput TCR immunosequencing, statistical association of individual TCRs with disease status, and machine learning. Among the roughly 400 genotyped donors, around 79% belonged to the genetic ancestry cluster associated with self-reported Caucasian donors.

Reading the germline V gene (reference sequence) gives CDR1 SEHNR and CDR2 FQNEAQ. Measured from the cysteine to the phenylalanine, the CDR3 is 14 residues long. Just the 42-base CDR3 DNA is kept, in frame starting at base 1. The V and J ends are trimmed by 1 base and 4 bases, leaving 10 bases between them. The library was prepared using the immunoSEQ multiplex PCR assay. For the multiplex PCR, a mixture combining 60 forward primers for TCR Vbeta segments and 13 reverse primers for TCR Jbeta segments was used. A multiplex PCR assay on genomic DNA amplified the CDR3 region of rearranged TCR beta genes. On the Illumina HiSeq System, the amplified TCR beta libraries were sequenced as 87-base-pair reads. Per the source publication's procedure: A later analysis tallied 75 million to 95 million unique TCR beta chains across the roughly 610 repertoires, and some 10 million of those chains were shared by two or more donors. Raw reads were error-corrected and collapsed into unique sequences with a nearest-neighbor algorithm that merged closely related sequences to remove PCR and sequencing errors. CDR3 sequences were aligned to IMGT reference sequences to assign V, D and J gene segments. For a sequence to be retained, a match of at least six nucleotides to both a V gene segment and a J gene segment was required. Rearrangements were classified as productive when the CDR3 lacked stop codons and remained in frame with V and J, and all other rearrangements were classified as non-productive. CDR3 was defined by IMGT convention, running from the second conserved V-encoded cysteine to the conserved J-encoded phenylalanine. The earlier analysis of around 640 of the donors excluded sequences that lacked an unambiguous match to a single V gene segment. In an earlier analysis of 450 to 750 of the donors, a V segment was called functional when productive rearrangements were above 56.7%, and segregating when the standard deviation between donors exceeded 5%. A statistical classification framework was developed to diagnose cytomegalovirus status using the catalog of TCR beta chain sequences. In a later analysis, V and J genes were assigned by comparing TCR nucleotide sequences against IMGT/GENE-DB human TR gene sequences. A later analysis assigned CDR3 sequences and most-parsimonious VDJ recombination scenarios with the TCRdist pipeline. In a later analysis, each TCR beta chain was defined by its CDR3 amino acid sequence together with its V-gene family, and reads without a unique V-gene family were excluded. A later analysis removed 550 to 700 highly shared, low-generation-probability nucleotide sequences to deal with suspected cross-contamination and a sequencing artifact. In a later analysis, a clonal expansion index was calculated for each public chain from normalized within-repertoire ranks of inferred template counts. In a later analysis, generation probabilities were computed using a VDJ recombination model fitted to out-of-frame rearrangements, and the results were checked against IGoR. In a later analysis, hypergeometric tests were used to score TCR-TCR, TCR-HLA and TCR-CMV co-occurrence, with a repertoire-size bias correction applied to TCR pairs. In a later analysis, false discovery rates were estimated by permuting HLA or CMV assignments 20 times. In a later analysis, co-occurring TCRs were grouped using DBSCAN, and TCRdist sequence similarity was added for clustering within HLA-allele-positive subsets. Repertoires with fewer than 30,000 or more than 120,000 public chains were left out of co-occurrence clustering, as were four to six repertoires with anomalous nucleotide sharing. This is the immuneACCESS table as TCRdb keeps it, with only in-frame sequences that have V and J called. A part of the clones is gone; compared with another copy, unresolved V genes explain less than half, and the rest is unexplained. V and J calls plus clone size are reproduced from that table; the DNA served to infer D and trimming. Present in this sample are under 200,000 clones, 10% to 15% of which were seen just once. Jointly, the top ten make up about 7.8% of the sample.

Paper-wide results and their limitations: Because some donors lacked HLA typing at each locus, the association tests relied only on the typed subset. A group of highly shared sequence variants was considered likely to be a technical artifact of the sequencing pipeline. Fewer than 20 rarely observed V segments, including chromosome 9 orphons, were excluded from the earlier analysis of almost 600 of the donors because counts were too low. The 87-base-pair reads could not distinguish some IMGT-functional V segments, including TRBV6-2 and TRBV6-3, so those segments were excluded. Assigning TCR associations to individual alleles was difficult when HLA alleles, especially DR and DQ, strongly co-occurred. An association between a missense DCLRE1C variant and V-gene and J-gene trimming of TCR beta chains was found in a later genetic analysis and replicated in an independent cohort. The study listed 150 to 200 TCR beta chains as associated with cytomegalovirus. Linkage disequilibrium might explain the correlated functional status among segregating V segments, but an unknown experimental factor could not be excluded. The authors suggested that the approach could potentially be generalized to other disease states and immunological phenotypes. Only TCR beta chains were sequenced in this cohort, and the absence of alpha or paired-chain data limited detectable features. At a false discovery rate of 0.05, a later analysis linked about 17,000 TCR beta sequences to specific HLA alleles. In a later analysis, HLA-associated TCR beta chains showed more clonal expansion and lower generation probabilities than non-associated chains that were equally common. In a later analysis, TCR association rates were found to vary across HLA loci, with the most associated TCRs seen for DRB1 alleles and the fewest for HLA-C alleles. The classifier was reported to diagnose cytomegalovirus status with high specificity and sensitivity in both the original and validation cohorts. For the cohort, immune exposure information was limited to CMV serostatus. While some public TCRs were present in many individuals, most TCR sequences turned up only very rarely across donors. Presence/absence analyses assumed roughly uniform sequencing depth across donors, an assumption that may not hold. In vitro tests confirmed that a few of the cytomegalovirus-associated TCR beta chains recognize cytomegalovirus antigens. A further reported finding was that TCR beta sequences accurately predicted the HLA-A and HLA-B alleles for most subjects in the first cohort. In a later analysis, most CMV-associated TCR beta chains were found to appear HLA-restricted, with HLA associations seemingly driven largely by CMV exposure. According to a later genetic analysis, donors in an Asian-associated ancestry cluster had fewer N-insertions in productive TCRs than the approximately 610-donor mean. A later analysis reported that several top co-occurrence clusters appeared linked to parvovirus B19, influenza, CMV and Epstein-Barr virus. In an earlier analysis of roughly 500 of the donors, most TCR beta V segments appeared in productive rearrangements about 87% or about 30% of the time, broadly matching IMGT annotations.

The rearranged chain carries TRBV7-9 and TRBJ1-2; the D segment could be TRBD1, given 5 matching bases. This TCR was recovered from a man aged 45-60 years in good health and CMV-seropositive. The sequenced sample consisted of PBMCs. The nucleotides are TGTGCCAGCAGCTTAGTAACCGGGGGCTATGGCTACACCTTC. This is translated as CASSLVTGGYGYTF.